This T cell receptor (beta chain) was observed in a study of breast tumors, draining lymph nodes, adjacent tissues (TCRdb year 2016). Some background on the complete study: In breast cancer patients, the study compared the TCR beta repertoires of tumor, adjacent nontumor tissue and axillary lymph nodes. The study aimed to assess the relationships and possible T-cell exchange between tumor, surrounding tissue and draining lymph node repertoires in human breast cancer.

About this clonotype: This receptor's antigen is unknown. Possible read error: a much larger clone is one base away.

Lymph node samples came from the axillary draining lymph nodes of breast cancer patients. Data came from an Illumina HiSeq 2000. Multiplex PCR amplification was used to build the TCR beta chain libraries. High-throughput sequencing was used to analyze the amplified TCR beta chain products. The public reads were reanalyzed by TCRdb: fastp trimming at Q25, MiXCR alignment, in-frame beta chains only. Every CDR3 protein is listed once, alongside the most common genes and DNA of its rows. The sample table lists over 150,000 distinct CDR3 sequences, roughly 30% of them with a count of one. 3.5% to 4.5% of the sample is in the top ten clones. The CDR3 goes from the cysteine to the phenylalanine over 14 residues. Of the read, only the CDR3 DNA is kept; its 42 bases are in frame from base 1. Clipping removes 4 bases from V and 8 bases from J, with 6 as the unmatched junction base count. The CDR1 and CDR2 encoded by the germline V gene (reference sequence) are DFQATT and SNEGSKA.

Here is what the overall study found, with its caveats: Rather than being directly demonstrated, the conclusion that tumor T cells originate in lymph nodes was presented as consistent with a hypothesis. The data were considered consistent with most tumor T cells being derived from the lymph node and subsequently expanding within tumor tissue. Tumor and nontumor tissue repertoires were significantly more similar in luminal-like than in basal-like breast cancer. Tumor T-cell repertoires showed less diversity than lymph node repertoires and more diversity than nontumor tissue repertoires, and tumor T-cell repertoires showed preferential V and J gene usage.

Sequencing input: axillary lymph node tissue. The sequence joins TRBV20-1 to TRBJ2-3; 13 bases in between match TRBD2. This TCR came from a female donor with breast cancer. Some clones in this sample may be carry-over from other donors' samples. The DNA reads TGCAGTGCTACTACTAGCGGGAGGGCAGCTACGCAGTATTTT. It specifies CSATTSGRAATQYF.